These 17 T cell receptor beta chains were all obtained from the same sample, sequenced in a study of vaccination and CD4 T cells after COVID-19. The Oncomine TCR Beta short-read assay sequenced DNA from cultured CD4+ T cells. Investigators isolated genomic DNA from cultured CD4+ T cells. TCRdb fed the PCR reads into MiXCR, producing one record per CDR3 protein. This sample has 9,000 to 13,000 distinct CDR3 sequences, with 30% found just once. Their antigens remain unidentified. Treatment described: roughly 11-day PBMC culture with coronavirus spike peptide pools or control peptides (ViraFEST assay). CD4+ T cells that came from the unexposed donor were collected before the COVID-19 pandemic (2011-2018). The sequenced sample consisted of CD4+ T cells from blood, cultured in vitro. All receptors come from a human donor in good health.

This chain uses TRBV6-2 or TRBV6-3 with TRBJ2-7, with unresolved D. V lost 6 bases, J lost 1 base, and 16 bases lay in between. This CDR3 spans 15 amino acids. Germline CDR1 reads MNHEY; CDR2 reads SVGEGT. The CDR3 reads CASSPSRGWSYEQYF. Here the CDR3 DNA reads TGTGCCAGCAGCCCGTCGCGAGGATGGTCCTACGAGCAGTACTTC.

The V and J genes are TRBV5-4 and TRBJ1-2; tentative D call: TRBD1 (5 bases). V was pared by 0 bases and J by 3 bases, with 12 bases between. Per the germline V gene, CDR1 is SGHNT and CDR2 is YYREEE (reference sequence). The CDR3 totals 15 residues. CDR3 bases: TGTGCCAGCAGCTTGGTGGGGGTGGGAGACTATGGCTACACCTTC. Its protein product is CASSLVGVGDYGYTF.

The chain combines TRBV4-3 with TRBJ1-1; possible D gene TRBD1, 5 bases. The V gene lost 0 bases and the J gene lost 7 bases, with 9 bases spanning the gap. CDR3 size: 13 residues. Germline CDR1 and CDR2: LGHNA and YSLEER. The CDR3 is CASSQEGGFEAFF. In nucleotides, the CDR3 is TGCGCCAGCAGCCAAGAGGGGGGATTTGAAGCTTTCTTT.

The CDR3 loop reads CASTIQGGGYTF. DNA of the CDR3: TGTGCCAGCACCATCCAGGGTGGGGGCTACACCTTC. This chain uses TRBV28 with TRBJ1-2, with D tentatively TRBD1 (5 bases). Trimming stripped 7 bases from V and 8 bases from J, with 14 bases between. This CDR3 has 12 amino acids. Per germline, CDR1 MDHEN and CDR2 SYDVKM.

The rearrangement uses TRBV5-1 and TRBJ2-1, with 12 bases fitting TRBD2. Germline CDR1 SGHRS, CDR2 YFSETQ. The CDR3 has 17 residues. Trimming cost V 2 bases and J 6 bases; bases outside gene matches: 9. The CDR3 region is CASSFLTLAGGLNEQFF. The CDR3 DNA sequence: TGCGCCAGCAGCTTCCTTACGCTAGCGGGAGGGCTCAATGAGCAGTTCTTC. The variable domain in full, completed from reference TRBV5-1 and TRBJ2-1, reads KAGVTQTPRYLIKTRGQQVTLSCSPISGHRSVSWYQQTPGQGLQFLFEYFSETQRNKGNFPGRFSGRQFSNSRSEMNVSTLELGDSALYLCASSFLTLAGGLNEQFFGPGTRLTVL.

This clonotype turned up a few times. The gene calls are TRBV20-1 and TRBJ2-5; 7 bases are shared with TRBD2. After removal of 3 bases from V and 5 bases from J, the junction contained 18 bases not matched to a gene. The germline V gene encodes CDR1 DFQATT and CDR2 SNEGSKA (reference sequence). The CDR3 has 17 residues. The CDR3 loop reads CSASEASGPISPETQYF. The CDR3 DNA reads TGCAGTGCTAGTGAGGCTAGCGGACCAATATCTCCGGAGACCCAGTACTTC.

This chain uses TRBV6-1 with TRBJ1-4, with TRBD1 as a possible D gene (5 bases). Germline CDR1 is MNHNS and CDR2 is SASEGT. The V gene lost 4 bases and the J gene lost 7 bases, with 16 bases spanning the gap. This CDR3 region has 15 residues. In DNA form, the CDR3 reads TGTGCCAGCAGTGCCGGGGCCCGTCTTGGTGAAAAACTGTTTTTT. Amino acids: CASSAGARLGEKLFF.

This clonotype was seen a few times. V is TRBV6-5 and J is TRBJ2-7; 10 bases agree with TRBD2. The CDR3 runs 16 residues. The V gene's germline CDR1 is MNHEY and CDR2 SVGAGI. The V and J ends lost 1 base and 5 bases, in that order; junction bases with no gene match: 8. The CDR3 DNA reads TGTGCCAGCAGTTACTTCTCTAGCGGGAGTTCCGACGAGCAGTACTTC. Amino acid sequence: CASSYFSSGSSDEQYF.

This clonotype was picked up a small number of times. The chain uses TRBV5-4 and TRBJ2-6; possible D gene TRBD1, 6 bases. The CDR3 consists of 17 residues. V was clipped by 0 bases and J by 0 bases, with 10 bases between them. CDR1 and CDR2 (germline): SGHNT, YYREEE (reference sequence). The CDR3 bases are TGTGCCAGCAGCTTGGTTGGGGGCAGCTCTGGGGCCAACGTCCTGACTTTC. It is translated as CASSLVGGSSGANVLTF.

The gene calls are TRBV9 and TRBJ2-5; a possible D gene is TRBD2 (6 bases). V was shortened by 0 bases and J by 4 bases, with 13 bases between the two germline ends. Germline V gene data show CDR1 as SGDLS and CDR2 as YYNGEE. The CDR3 contains 15 residues. Here the CDR3 DNA reads TGTGCCAGCAGCGTAGAGGCGGGGAAGGGAGAGACCCAGTACTTC. It yields the protein CASSVEAGKGETQYF.

This sequence joins TRBV6-1 and TRBJ2-3, with D maybe TRBD1 (6 bases). Germline V gene lookup returns CDR1 MNHNS and CDR2 SASEGT. The V end lost 7 bases, the J end lost 3 bases, and 11 bases lay between the germline ends. The CDR3 sequence is 13 residues long. CDR3 amino acids: CASTQQGTDTQYF. CDR3 DNA sequence: TGTGCCAGCACCCAACAGGGAACAGATACGCAGTATTTT.

The chain carries TRBV5-5 and TRBJ1-5; weak D call: TRBD1 (5 bases). CDR1 SGHKS and CDR2 YYEKEE come from the germline V gene (reference sequence). The CDR3 sequence is 15 residues long. V was cut by 0 bases and J by 3 bases, with 10 bases left in between. The CDR3: CASSLAGDYNQPQHF. The CDR3 nucleotides are TGTGCCAGCAGCTTGGCGGGGGACTACAATCAGCCCCAGCATTTT.

As DNA, the CDR3 is TGCGCCAGCAGCCAATCCTTCAATCCTAGCGGGAGGGCTATCTCCTACAATGAGCAGTTCTTC. This codes for CASSQSFNPSGRAISYNEQFF. The chain has TRBV4-1 and TRBJ2-1, with 12 bases that match TRBD2. V lost 2 bases to trimming and J lost 0 bases; unmatched junction nucleotides: 14. The CDR3 covers 21 residues. Germline CDR1 reads MGHRA; CDR2 reads YSYEKL.

This clonotype is medium-sized within its sample. The chain carries TRBV7-2 and TRBJ1-5, with 7 bases aligning to TRBD1. The CDR3 spans 16 residues. Per germline, CDR1 SGHTA and CDR2 FQGNSA. V shed 4 bases and J 2 bases; nucleotides not matched to a gene: 8. CDR3 loop: CASSSYSGGGNQPQHF. CDR3 DNA: TGTGCCAGCAGCTCATACTCAGGGGGAGGCAATCAGCCCCAGCATTTT.

This clonotype was found a few times. V and J are TRBV4-3 and TRBJ1-1; tentatively, D is TRBD1 (5 bases). CDR1 is LGHNA, CDR2 YSLEER, per germline. The CDR3 is 17 amino acids. The V and J ends lost 0 bases and 3 bases respectively, with 17 bases between them. The CDR3 sequence: CASSQDLGRSGYTEAFF. The CDR3 region has the DNA TGCGCCAGCAGCCAAGATCTGGGACGGTCGGGGTACACTGAAGCTTTCTTT.

The rearrangement links TRBV14 to TRBJ1-1, with D maybe TRBD1 (5 bases). Trimming took 0 bases from V and 3 from J, leaving 11 bases between them. This CDR3 contains 15 residues. Germline loops: CDR1 SGHDN, CDR2 FVKESK. In DNA form, the CDR3 reads TGTGCCAGCAGCCAAGATCTGTCAGGGTACACTGAAGCTTTCTTT. Translation gives CASSQDLSGYTEAFF.

This rearrangement joins TRBV7-3 to TRBJ1-2; D unclear. Germline V lookup: CDR1 SGHTA, CDR2 FQGTGA. V was trimmed by 5 bases and J by 5 bases, leaving 15 bases between them. This CDR3 has 14 residues. For the CDR3, the DNA is TGTGCCAGCAGCCCCGCCGGGAATAGTTATGGCTACACCTTC. Its protein product is CASSPAGNSYGYTF. The whole variable domain, filled in from reference TRBV7-3 and TRBJ1-2, reads GAGVSQTPSNKVTEKGKYVELRCDPISGHTALYWYRQSLGQGPEFLIYFQGTGAADDSGLPNDRFFAVRPEGSVSTLKIQRTERGDSAVYLCASSPAGNSYGYTFGSGTRLTVV.